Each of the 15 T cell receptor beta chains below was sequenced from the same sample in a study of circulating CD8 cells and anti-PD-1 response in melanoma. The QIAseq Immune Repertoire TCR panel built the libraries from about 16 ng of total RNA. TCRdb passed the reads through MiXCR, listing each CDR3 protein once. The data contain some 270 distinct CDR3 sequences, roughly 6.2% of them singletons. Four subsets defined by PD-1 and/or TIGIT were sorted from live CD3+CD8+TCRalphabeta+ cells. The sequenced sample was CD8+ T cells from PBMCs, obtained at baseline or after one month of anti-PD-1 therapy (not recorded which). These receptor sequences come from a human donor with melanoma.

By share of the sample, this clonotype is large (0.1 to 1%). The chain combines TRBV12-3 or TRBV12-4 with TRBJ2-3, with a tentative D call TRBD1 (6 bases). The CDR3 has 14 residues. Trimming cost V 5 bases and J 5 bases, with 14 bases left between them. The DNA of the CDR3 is TGTGCCAGCAGTCCCTTGGGGGCCGTAGATACGCAGTATTTT. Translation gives CASSPLGAVDTQYF.

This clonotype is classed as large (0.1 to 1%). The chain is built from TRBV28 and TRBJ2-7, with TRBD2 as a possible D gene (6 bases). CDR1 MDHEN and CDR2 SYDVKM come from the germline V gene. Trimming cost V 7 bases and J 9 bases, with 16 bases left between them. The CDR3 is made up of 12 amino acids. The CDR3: CASTNPRGGQYF. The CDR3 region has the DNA TGTGCCAGCACCAACCCGCGGGGTGGGCAGTACTTC. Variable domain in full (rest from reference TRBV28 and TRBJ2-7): DVKVTQSSRYLVKRTGEKVFLECVQDMDHENMFWYRQDPGLGLRLIYFSYDVKMKEKGDIPEGYSVSREKKERFSLILESASTNQTSMYLCASTNPRGGQYFGPGTRLTVT.

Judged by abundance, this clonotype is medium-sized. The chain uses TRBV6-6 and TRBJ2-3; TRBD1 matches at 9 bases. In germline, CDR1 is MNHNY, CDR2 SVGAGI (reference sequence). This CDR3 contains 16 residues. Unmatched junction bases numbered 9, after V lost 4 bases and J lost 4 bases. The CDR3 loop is CASSLTGTGRSDTQYF. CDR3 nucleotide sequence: TGTGCCAGCAGTTTGACCGGGACAGGGCGTTCAGATACGCAGTATTTT.

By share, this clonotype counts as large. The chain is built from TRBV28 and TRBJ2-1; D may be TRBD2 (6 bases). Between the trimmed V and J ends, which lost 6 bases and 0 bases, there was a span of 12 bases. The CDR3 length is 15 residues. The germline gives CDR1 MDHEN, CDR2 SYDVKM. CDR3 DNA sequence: TGTGCCAGCAGGCCGGGACTTCCCTCCTACAATGAGCAGTTCTTC. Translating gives CASRPGLPSYNEQFF.

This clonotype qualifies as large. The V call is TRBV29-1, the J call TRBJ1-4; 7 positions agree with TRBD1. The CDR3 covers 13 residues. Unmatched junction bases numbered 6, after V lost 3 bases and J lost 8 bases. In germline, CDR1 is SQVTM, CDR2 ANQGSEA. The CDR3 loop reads CSVEHRGGEKLFF. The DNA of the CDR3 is TGCAGCGTTGAGCACAGGGGTGGCGAAAAACTGTTTTTT.

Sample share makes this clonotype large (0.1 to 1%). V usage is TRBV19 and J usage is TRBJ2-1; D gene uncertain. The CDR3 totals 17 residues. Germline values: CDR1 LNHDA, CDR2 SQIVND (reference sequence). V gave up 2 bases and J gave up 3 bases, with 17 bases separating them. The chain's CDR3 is CASSIIRDSPHYNEQFF. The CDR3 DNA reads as TGTGCCAGTAGTATAATACGCGACTCGCCCCACTACAATGAGCAGTTCTTC.

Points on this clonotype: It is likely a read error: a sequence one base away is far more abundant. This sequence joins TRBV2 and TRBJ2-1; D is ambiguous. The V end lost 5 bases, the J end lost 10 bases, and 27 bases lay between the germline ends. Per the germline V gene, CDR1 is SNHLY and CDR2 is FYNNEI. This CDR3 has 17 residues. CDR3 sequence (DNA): TGTGCCAGCAGTACCCCAGCGAGTCAGATGATTACCTACGAGCAGTTCTTC. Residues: CASSTPASQMITYEQFF.

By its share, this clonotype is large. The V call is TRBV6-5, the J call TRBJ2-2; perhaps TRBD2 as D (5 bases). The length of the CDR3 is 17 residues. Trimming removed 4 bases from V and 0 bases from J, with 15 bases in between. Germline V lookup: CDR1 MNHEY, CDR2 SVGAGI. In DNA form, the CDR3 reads TGTGCCAGCAGTTTCTCACTAAGGACTGCGAACACCGGGGAGCTGTTTTTT. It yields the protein CASSFSLRTANTGELFF.

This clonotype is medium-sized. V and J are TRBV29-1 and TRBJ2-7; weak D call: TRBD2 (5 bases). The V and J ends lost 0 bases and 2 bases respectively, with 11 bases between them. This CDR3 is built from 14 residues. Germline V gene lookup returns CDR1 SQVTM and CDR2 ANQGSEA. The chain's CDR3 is CSVEDGDGTYEQYF. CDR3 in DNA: TGCAGCGTTGAAGACGGGGATGGAACCTACGAGCAGTACTTC.

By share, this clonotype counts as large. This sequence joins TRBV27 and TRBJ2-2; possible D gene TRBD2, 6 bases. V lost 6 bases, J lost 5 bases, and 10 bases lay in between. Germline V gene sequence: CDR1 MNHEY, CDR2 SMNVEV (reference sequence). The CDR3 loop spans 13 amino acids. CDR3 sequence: CASRLAFTGELFF. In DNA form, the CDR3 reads TGTGCCAGCAGACTAGCTTTTACCGGGGAGCTGTTTTTT.

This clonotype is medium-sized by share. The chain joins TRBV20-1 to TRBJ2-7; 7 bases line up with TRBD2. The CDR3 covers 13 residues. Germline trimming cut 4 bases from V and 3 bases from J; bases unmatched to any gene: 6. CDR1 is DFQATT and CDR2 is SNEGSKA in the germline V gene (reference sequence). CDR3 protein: CSAISSGVYEQYF. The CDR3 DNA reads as TGCAGTGCTATCAGCAGCGGGGTCTACGAGCAGTACTTC.

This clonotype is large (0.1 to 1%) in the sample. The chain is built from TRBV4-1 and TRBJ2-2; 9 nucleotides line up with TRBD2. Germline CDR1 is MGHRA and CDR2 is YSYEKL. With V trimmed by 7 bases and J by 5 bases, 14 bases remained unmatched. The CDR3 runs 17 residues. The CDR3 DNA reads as TGCGCCAGCACCGACGGCGCGGGGGGGCTCTGGACCGGGGAGCTGTTTTTT. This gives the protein CASTDGAGGLWTGELFF.

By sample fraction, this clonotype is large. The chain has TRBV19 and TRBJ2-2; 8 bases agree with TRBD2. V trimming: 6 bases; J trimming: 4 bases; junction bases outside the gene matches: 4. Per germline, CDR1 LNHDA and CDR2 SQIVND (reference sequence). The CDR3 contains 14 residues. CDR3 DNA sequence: TGTGCCAGTAGCGGGAGGGCCGGCACCGGGGAGCTGTTTTTT. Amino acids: CASSGRAGTGELFF.

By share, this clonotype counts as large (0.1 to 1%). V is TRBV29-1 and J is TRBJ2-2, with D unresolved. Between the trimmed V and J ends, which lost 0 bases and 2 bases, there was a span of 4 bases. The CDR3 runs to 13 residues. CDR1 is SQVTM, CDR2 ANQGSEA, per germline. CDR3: CSVEDGNTGELFF. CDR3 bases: TGCAGCGTTGAAGACGGAAACACCGGGGAGCTGTTTTTT.

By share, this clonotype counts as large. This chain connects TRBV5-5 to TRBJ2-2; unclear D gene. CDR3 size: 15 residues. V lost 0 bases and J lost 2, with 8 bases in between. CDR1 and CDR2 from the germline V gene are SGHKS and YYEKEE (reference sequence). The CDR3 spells CASSLGRTNTGELFF. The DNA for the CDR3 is TGTGCCAGCAGCTTGGGCCGAACTAACACCGGGGAGCTGTTTTTT.